This TCR beta chain stems from a study of identical twins. Whole-study findings and limits: Weaker excess twin sharing was seen among beta out-of-frame sequences.

Only a few counts were recorded for this clonotype. Its antigen is not identified. This CDR3 is 14 amino acids long. V lost 3 bases to trimming and J lost 5 bases; unmatched junction nucleotides: 7. Looked up from germline, CDR1 is SGDLS and CDR2 is YYNGEE. cDNA carried unique molecular identifiers, and a universal primer site was added by template switching. TCRdb itself ran the 5' RACE reads through MiXCR, one entry per CDR3 protein. The sample lists some 730,000 distinct CDR3 sequences, 18% occurring once. This sample also appeared in a second study, on T cells expressing NK-cell markers. As reported in that work: Source material for TCR beta repertoires consisted of sorted CD3+CD56+NKG2C+, CD3+CD56+NKG2C- and CD3+CD56-NKG2C+ T cells. Among CD8+ T cells from several donors, dominant NKG2C+ clonotypes accounted for about 1.0-8%.

The source material was PBMCs. J is TRBJ2-7 and V is TRBV9; 8 bases line up with TRBD1. The TCR comes from a woman in her late teens or twenties in good health. CDR3: CASSERGTGDEQYF. In DNA form, the CDR3 reads TGTGCCAGCAGCGAGAGGGGGACAGGAGACGAGCAGTACTTC.